A single sample gave rise to the 27 T cell receptor beta chains below, sequenced in a study of cytomegalovirus exposure and HLA in healthy donors. The PCR had 60 Vbeta and 13 Jbeta primers. TCRdb's copy holds only in-frame clones and misses some; the assay was immunoSEQ multiplex PCR. The sample records 150,000 to 200,000 clones, about four fifths being singletons. Sequencing was done on a sample of PBMCs. The receptor source for this set is a woman aged 18-29 years in good health and CMV-seronegative.

This clone was seen more than once but under ten times. The V and J genes are TRBV5-4 and TRBJ1-1, with a weak D call TRBD1 (5 bases). V shed 6 bases and J shed 5 bases, with 11 bases lying between them. Germline V gene sequence: CDR1 SGHNT, CDR2 YYREEE (reference sequence). The CDR3 consists of 12 residues. CDR3 amino acids: CASTGVATEAFF. Here the CDR3 DNA reads TGTGCCAGCACGGGGGTAGCAACTGAAGCTTTCTTT.

This clone appeared a few times. DNA of the CDR3: TGCGCCAGCAGCTTGGCCGGGCAGGGCGGTCAGCCCCAGCATTTT. As protein: CASSLAGQGGQPQHF. The chain carries TRBV5-1 and TRBJ1-5, with TRBD1 as a possible D gene (5 bases). The CDR3 is 15 amino acids. The V end lost 0 bases, the J end lost 6 bases, and 13 bases lay between the germline ends. Per germline, CDR1 SGHRS and CDR2 YFSETQ.

A remark on this clone: Since no conserved phenylalanine or tryptophan closes the CDR3, a read error is the likely cause. This sequence joins TRBV6-5 and TRBJ1-2; D is perhaps TRBD1 (5 bases). The germline V gene has CDR1 MNHEY and CDR2 SVGAGI. Trimming left V 0 bases short and J 3 bases short, with 5 bases between. This CDR3 has 13 amino acids. CDR3 bases: TGTGCCAGCAGTTACTCAGGGGACTATGGCTACACCCTC. Translating gives CASSYSGDYGYTL.

The chain has TRBV4-3 and TRBJ2-1, with a weak D call TRBD2 (5 bases). The germline V gene has CDR1 LGHNA and CDR2 YSLEER. The V end was cut by 1 base, the J end by 8 bases, with 9 bases between. The CDR3 totals 13 residues. The CDR3 coding sequence is TGCGCCAGCAGCCAAGCTCTAGCCTATGAGCAGTTCTTC. Protein product: CASSQALAYEQFF.

V and J are TRBV14 and TRBJ2-1; 12 nucleotides align to TRBD2. The CDR3 contains 19 residues. V shed 0 bases, J shed 4 bases, and the junction held 10 bases outside the gene matches. CDR1 and CDR2 from the germline V gene are SGHDN and FVKESK. In DNA form, the CDR3 reads TGTGCCAGCAGCCAAGATAGACTAGCGGGAGTAGGTGTTTACAATGAGCAGTTCTTC. It is translated as CASSQDRLAGVGVYNEQFF.

This clone appeared a few times. The genes are TRBV5-4 and TRBJ2-7; 8 bases agree with TRBD1. The junction had 9 bases not matched to a gene; V was cut back by 3 bases and J by 4 bases. CDR1 and CDR2 from the germline V gene are SGHNT and YYREEE (reference sequence). There are 15 residues in the CDR3. CDR3 sequence reads: CASSSGGTGFYEQYF. In DNA form, the CDR3 reads TGTGCCAGCAGCTCCGGAGGGACAGGCTTTTACGAGCAGTACTTC.

The J gene is TRBJ1-3, the V gene TRBV6-5; 8 positions agree with TRBD1. Germline V gives CDR1 MNHEY, CDR2 SVGAGI. This CDR3 has 16 residues. With V trimmed by 3 bases and J by 0 bases, 4 bases remained unmatched. The CDR3 region is CASSYDTGGSGNTIYF. The DNA for the CDR3 is TGTGCCAGCAGTTATGATACAGGGGGCTCTGGAAACACCATATATTTT.

The chain uses TRBV4-1 and TRBJ2-2; a possible D gene is TRBD2 (5 bases). Germline values: CDR1 MGHRA, CDR2 YSYEKL. This CDR3 is 16 amino acids long. The V gene lost 0 bases and the J gene lost 4 bases, with 12 bases spanning the gap. CDR3 coding DNA: TGCGCCAGCAGCCAAGACGGCCGAGGGCCCACCGGGGAGCTGTTTTTT. Translated, it gives CASSQDGRGPTGELFF.

The chain recombines TRBV4-1 with TRBJ2-1, with 8 bases aligning to TRBD2. Germline values: CDR1 MGHRA, CDR2 YSYEKL. Trimming cost V 4 bases and J 0 bases; bases outside gene matches: 5. This CDR3 has 16 amino acids. The CDR3 nucleotides are TGCGCCAGCAGCCCACTAGCGGAAAGCTCCTACAATGAGCAGTTCTTC. Its translation: CASSPLAESSYNEQFF.

This clone showed up just a few times. V is TRBV6-1 and J is TRBJ2-7, with TRBD1 matching over 7 bases. The germline gives CDR1 MNHNS, CDR2 SASEGT. Trimming took 8 bases from V and 0 from J; bases not matched to a gene: 4. This CDR3 spans 13 amino acids. CDR3 bases: TGTGCCAGCTGGGGACAGAGCTCCTACGAGCAGTACTTC. Its translation is CASWGQSSYEQYF.

V usage is TRBV10-3 and J usage is TRBJ2-5, with TRBD2 matching over 11 bases. J lost 2 bases, V lost 0 bases, and 11 bases had no gene match. CDR1 is ENHRY, CDR2 SYGVKD, per germline. This CDR3 is 19 amino acids long. CDR3 DNA sequence: TGTGCCATCAGTGAGTCGAAGGGGGCTAGCGGGGGGACTCAAGAGACCCAGTACTTC. It codes for CAISESKGASGGTQETQYF.

The chain has TRBV5-4 and TRBJ2-1; D uncertain. Germline loops: CDR1 SGHNT, CDR2 YYREEE (reference sequence). V was cut by 2 bases and J by 3 bases, with 6 bases left in between. The CDR3 contains 13 residues. The CDR3 loop reads CASSFLLYNEQFF. CDR3 bases: TGTGCCAGCAGCTTTCTCCTCTACAATGAGCAGTTCTTC. Based on the CDR3 plus reference TRBV5-4 and TRBJ2-1, the full variable domain is ETGVTQSPTHLIKTRGQQVTLRCSSQSGHNTVSWYQQALGQGPQFIFQYYREEENGRGNFPPRFSGLQFPNYSSELNVNALELDDSALYLCASSFLLYNEQFFGPGTRLTVL.

The count of this clone is one. The V gene is TRBV29-1, the J gene TRBJ2-5; TRBD1 might be the D (6 bases). Deletions cut 6 bases from V and 4 bases from J, with 18 bases between. CDR1 and CDR2 from the germline V gene are SQVTM and ANQGSEA. The CDR3 has 14 residues. CDR3 bases: TGCAGCGTGCAGGGTCAGGGGAAAAGAGAGACCCAGTACTTC. Translated: CSVQGQGKRETQYF.

The genes are TRBV6-4 and TRBJ2-3; D gene uncertain. Per the germline V gene, CDR1 is MRHNA and CDR2 is SNTAGT. Between the trimmed V and J ends, which lost 7 bases and 1 base, there was a span of 9 bases. The CDR3 covers 13 residues. The CDR3 DNA is TGTGCCAGCAAAGCTTTAGGCACAGATACGCAGTATTTT. Protein sequence: CASKALGTDTQYF.

This clone is a singleton in its sample. For the CDR3, the DNA is TGTGCCTGGAGCCAACAGAGGGGGTGGTACCAAGAGACCCAGTACTTC. This gives the protein CAWSQQRGWYQETQYF. This chain uses TRBV30 with TRBJ2-5; TRBD1 is a possible D gene (6 bases). The CDR3 is 16 amino acids. Trimming left V 3 bases short and J 0 bases short, with 17 bases between. The germline CDR1 and CDR2 sequences are GTSNPN and SVGIG (reference sequence).

The chain carries TRBV18 and TRBJ2-1, with 8 bases that match TRBD2. V lost 2 bases, J lost 9 bases, and 3 bases stayed unmatched. CDR3 length: 13 amino acids. The germline V gene has CDR1 KGHSH and CDR2 LQKENI. The CDR3 region is CASSPGAGVEQFF. CDR3 DNA sequence: TGTGCCAGCTCACCAGGAGCGGGAGTTGAGCAGTTCTTC.

The V and J genes are TRBV7-2 and TRBJ1-1; maybe TRBD1 (6 bases). The germline V gene encodes CDR1 SGHTA and CDR2 FQGNSA. The CDR3 covers 15 residues. The germline V and J ends were trimmed by 2 bases and 3 bases, with 13 bases remaining between them. CDR3 DNA: TGTGCCAGCAGCTTATCGGACAGAAGGGACACTGAAGCTTTCTTT. As protein: CASSLSDRRDTEAFF.

The rearrangement uses TRBV21-1 and TRBJ1-2; the D segment call TRBD1 is taken from the table without a DNA check. TRBV21-1 is annotated as a pseudogene. This CDR3 region has 13 residues. CDR3 nucleotide sequence: TGTGCCAGCAGCCCGGGACAGGGCTATGGCTACACCTTC. Protein product: CASSPGQGYGYTF.

The chain recombines TRBV28 with TRBJ2-2, with a weak D call TRBD1 (6 bases). CDR1 and CDR2 from the germline V gene are MDHEN and SYDVKM. CDR3 length: 13 residues. Trimming took 6 bases from V and 6 from J, leaving 11 bases between them. Here the CDR3 DNA reads TGTGCCAGCAGCCAAGGGGGACCCGGGGAGCTGTTTTTT. Protein: CASSQGGPGELFF.

This chain connects TRBV5-1 to TRBJ1-4; 11 bases are a match to TRBD1. This CDR3 contains 16 residues. Germline V gene data show CDR1 as SGHRS and CDR2 as YFSETQ. The ends lost 4 bases at V and 2 bases at J; junction bases unmatched: 4. The CDR3 sequence: CASSRTGGATNEKLFF. Written as DNA, the CDR3 is TGCGCCAGCAGCCGGACAGGGGGCGCGACTAATGAAAAACTGTTTTTT.

The CDR3 loop is CASTGEMYSPLHF. In DNA, the CDR3 is TGTGCCAGCACGGGGGAGATGTATTCACCCCTCCACTTT. This chain links TRBV2 with TRBJ1-6; TRBD1 might be the D (5 bases). This CDR3 spans 13 amino acids. V lost 7 bases, J lost 8 bases, and 12 bases lay in between. Germline V lookup: CDR1 SNHLY, CDR2 FYNNEI.

The genes are TRBV6-5 and TRBJ2-1; 9 positions agree with TRBD2. Losses at the gene ends were 6 bases for V and 16 bases for J; bases not matched to a gene: 19. The length of the CDR3 is 15 residues. CDR1 is MNHEY and CDR2 is SVGAGI in the germline V gene. CDR3 DNA: TGTGCCAGCAGCTACGAACAACGTAGAGGACTAGCGACCTTCTTC. Its translation is CASSYEQRRGLATFF.

The V gene is TRBV27, the J gene TRBJ2-1; no definite D call. In germline, CDR1 is MNHEY, CDR2 SMNVEV (reference sequence). V was clipped by 6 bases and J by 8 bases, with 11 bases between them. CDR3 size: 12 residues. The CDR3 nucleotides read TGTGCCAGCAGCCCTACGATCGATGAGCAGTTCTTC. Its protein is CASSPTIDEQFF.

The chain uses TRBV11-3 and TRBJ2-5; 7 bases fit TRBD1. Trimming removed 5 bases from V and 1 base from J; junction bases left unmatched: 7. Germline CDR1 reads SGHNT; CDR2 reads YENEEA. The CDR3 is 15 amino acids. As DNA, the CDR3 is TGTGCCAGCAGCCTAACAGGGGAACGCCAAGAGACCCAGTACTTC. This translates into CASSLTGERQETQYF.

J is TRBJ1-1 and V is TRBV19, with D unclear. The V end lost 4 bases, the J end lost 1 base, and 13 bases lay between the germline ends. Germline V gene lookup returns CDR1 LNHDA and CDR2 SQIVND (reference sequence). The CDR3 has 15 residues. CDR3 amino acids: CASSTLQRGNTEAFF. CDR3 nucleotides: TGTGCCAGTAGTACCCTACAGCGGGGGAACACTGAAGCTTTCTTT. The full variable domain, rest sourced from reference TRBV19 and TRBJ1-1, is DGGITQSPKYLFRKEGQNVTLSCEQNLNHDAMYWYRQDPGQGLRLIYYSQIVNDFQKGDIAEGYSVSREKKESFPLTVTSAQKNPTAFYLCASSTLQRGNTEAFFGQGTRLTVV.

This clone has only a few counts. The gene calls are TRBV19 and TRBJ1-6; D call uncertain. The germline CDR1 and CDR2 sequences are LNHDA and SQIVND (reference sequence). The CDR3 has 14 amino acids. V lost 3 bases, J lost 8 bases, and 11 bases lay in between. CDR3 in amino acids: CASSIRSWDSPLHF. CDR3 nucleotide sequence: TGTGCCAGTAGTATCCGGAGTTGGGATTCACCCCTCCACTTT.

This clone has just one count. The chain uses TRBV29-1 and TRBJ2-7, with 7 bases lining up with TRBD1. The germline gives CDR1 SQVTM, CDR2 ANQGSEA. J lost 3 bases, V lost 7 bases, and 15 bases had no gene match. The length of the CDR3 is 15 residues. CDR3 protein: CSALMRGTAHYEQYF. CDR3 DNA sequence: TGCAGCGCCCTAATGCGTGGGACAGCCCACTACGAGCAGTACTTC.